A single sample is the source of the 30 T cell receptor beta chains below, sequenced in a study of cytomegalovirus exposure and HLA in healthy donors. A multiplex PCR was run with 60 Vbeta primers and 13 Jbeta primers. The protocol was immunoSEQ multiplex PCR, while the TCRdb copy is restricted to in-frame clones and leaves out a portion. This repertoire shows 65,000 to 75,000 clones, roughly two thirds found once; its top ten account for 2% to 2.5%. Sequencing was done on a sample of PBMCs. The source of these receptors is a woman under 40 in good health and CMV-seronegative.

The V call is TRBV2, the J call TRBJ1-2; possible D gene TRBD1, 6 bases. Germline assignment: CDR1 SNHLY and CDR2 FYNNEI. This CDR3 comprises 12 residues. Trimming removed 5 bases from V and 3 bases from J, with 7 bases in between. CDR3 amino acids: CASSPGDYGYTF. As DNA, the CDR3 is TGTGCCAGCAGTCCAGGGGACTATGGCTACACCTTC.

The rearrangement uses TRBV23-1 and TRBJ2-3, with D possibly TRBD2 on 6 matching bases. TRBV23-1 is an open reading frame whose function is uncertain. With 6 bases removed from V and 6 bases from J, the gap between germline ends came to 13 bases. The CDR3 sequence is 13 residues long. The CDR3 loop is CASRRDFGDTQYF. CDR3 in DNA: TGCGCCAGCAGGAGGGACTTCGGGGATACGCAGTATTTT.

The J gene is TRBJ1-6, the V gene TRBV9; D remains unclear. The germline gives CDR1 SGDLS, CDR2 YYNGEE. CDR3 length equals 15 residues. Trimming cost V 6 bases and J 4 bases, with 14 bases left between them. The CDR3: CASTRATGYNSPLHF. CDR3 nucleotide sequence: TGTGCCAGCACCAGAGCCACGGGTTATAATTCACCCCTCCACTTT.

This chain uses TRBV7-9 with TRBJ2-7; 9 nucleotides line up with TRBD1. CDR1 is SEHNR, CDR2 FQNEAQ, per germline (reference sequence). V lost 4 bases, J lost 5 bases, and 15 bases stayed unmatched. The CDR3 has 17 residues. DNA of the CDR3: TGTGCCAGCAGCTCCTCCCCCTCGGGACAGGGTGATCACGAGCAGTACTTC. Translating it yields CASSSSPSGQGDHEQYF.

The J gene is TRBJ2-5, the V gene TRBV7-2; TRBD1 aligns across 9 bases. Germline trimming cut 1 base from V and 0 bases from J; bases unmatched to any gene: 0. This CDR3 region has 15 residues. The germline V gene encodes CDR1 SGHTA and CDR2 FQGNSA. In DNA, the CDR3 is TGTGCCAGCAGCTTAGGGGACAGGGACCAAGAGACCCAGTACTTC. The encoded protein is CASSLGDRDQETQYF. The full variable domain, rest sourced from reference TRBV7-2 and TRBJ2-5, is GAGVSQSPSNKVTEKGKDVELRCDPISGHTALYWYRQSLGQGLEFLIYFQGNSAPDKSGLPSDRFSAERTGGSVSTLTIQRTQQEDSAVYLCASSLGDRDQETQYFGPGTRLLVL.

This clone was observed a handful of times. The CDR3 loop is CASSLAGDQPQHF. CDR3 nucleotide sequence: TGTGCCAGCAGCTTAGCAGGAGATCAGCCCCAGCATTTT. The chain recombines TRBV7-2 with TRBJ1-5, with unresolved D. Germline V gene data show CDR1 as SGHTA and CDR2 as FQGNSA. The germline V and J ends were trimmed by 0 bases and 5 bases, with 5 bases remaining between them. The CDR3 is 13 amino acids.

Only a few counts were recorded for this clone. The genes are TRBV5-4 and TRBJ1-2, with 8 bases identical to TRBD1. The CDR3 is 15 residues long. Trimming took 2 bases from V and 5 from J; bases not matched to a gene: 8. Germline values: CDR1 SGHNT, CDR2 YYREEE (reference sequence). CDR3 loop: CASSLWDRIGYGYTF. DNA of the CDR3: TGTGCCAGCAGCTTATGGGACAGGATTGGTTATGGCTACACCTTC.

The V and J genes are TRBV6-1 and TRBJ2-5; the match to TRBD1 covers 7 bases. The CDR3 runs to 14 residues. V lost 3 bases, J lost 7 bases, and 8 bases stayed unmatched. From germline, CDR1 is MNHNS and CDR2 SASEGT. CDR3: CASSDLDRFGTQYF. The CDR3 DNA follows: TGTGCCAGCAGTGACTTGGACAGGTTCGGGACCCAGTACTTC.

The CDR3 region has the DNA TGTGCCAGCAGTGATGAACAGTTGGGTGAAAAACTGTTTTTT. It specifies CASSDEQLGEKLFF. This chain links TRBV2 with TRBJ1-4; D is ambiguous. Deletions cut 3 bases from V and 7 bases from J, with 12 bases between. CDR1 is SNHLY and CDR2 is FYNNEI in the germline V gene. CDR3 length: 14 amino acids.

The chain couples TRBV4-1 to TRBJ2-5, with 11 bases aligning to TRBD2. CDR1 MGHRA and CDR2 YSYEKL come from the germline V gene. The CDR3 runs to 16 residues. J was trimmed by 4 bases and V by 0 bases; bases with no gene match: 4. CDR3 region: CASSQDSGGAGETQYF. The CDR3 DNA reads as TGCGCCAGCAGCCAAGATAGCGGGGGGGCCGGAGAGACCCAGTACTTC.

The table lists this clone with a few counts. The chain combines TRBV7-9 with TRBJ2-7; TRBD1 matches at 9 bases. CDR1 SEHNR and CDR2 FQNEAQ come from the germline V gene (reference sequence). Trimming cost V 5 bases and J 3 bases; bases outside gene matches: 5. The CDR3 extends over 14 amino acids. The CDR3 is CASSPDRGDYEQYF. The CDR3 DNA sequence: TGTGCCAGCAGCCCCGACAGGGGGGACTACGAGCAGTACTTC.

The chain employs TRBV10-3 and TRBJ2-1, with 10 positions matching TRBD2. V was clipped by 2 bases and J by 5 bases; unmatched bases: 6. In germline, CDR1 is ENHRY, CDR2 SYGVKD. The CDR3 length is 16 residues. This CDR3 reads CAISEPIGLADNEQFF. Here the CDR3 DNA reads TGTGCCATCAGTGAGCCGATAGGACTAGCGGACAATGAGCAGTTCTTC.

The genes are TRBV30 and TRBJ2-5, with 8 bases fitting TRBD1. Germline V gene data show CDR1 as GTSNPN and CDR2 as SVGIG (reference sequence). The V segment lost 5 bases and the J segment 6 bases; nucleotides outside the gene matches: 5. The CDR3 covers 12 residues. The CDR3 nucleotides read TGTGCCTGGTCTACAGGGGGACAGACCCAGTACTTC. Protein sequence: CAWSTGGQTQYF.

The chain has TRBV11-2 and TRBJ2-7; 8 nucleotides align to TRBD1. Losses at the gene ends were 0 bases for V and 0 bases for J; bases not matched to a gene: 4. The germline V gene encodes CDR1 SGHAT and CDR2 FQNNGV. This CDR3 has 16 residues. CDR3 sequence: CASSLDRQGASYEQYF. As DNA, the CDR3 is TGTGCCAGCAGCTTAGATAGGCAGGGGGCCTCCTACGAGCAGTACTTC. Variable domain in full (rest from reference TRBV11-2 and TRBJ2-7): EAGVAQSPRYKIIEKRQSVAFWCNPISGHATLYWYQQILGQGPKLLIQFQNNGVVDDSQLPKDRFSAERLKGVDSTLKIQPAKLEDSAVYLCASSLDRQGASYEQYFGPGTRLTVT.

The chain combines TRBV9 with TRBJ1-1, with D tentatively TRBD1 (6 bases). The V gene's germline CDR1 is SGDLS and CDR2 YYNGEE. This CDR3 has 14 residues. V lost 4 bases and J lost 6, with 16 bases in between. The CDR3, as DNA: TGTGCCAGCAGCTCCCTCCCCAGGGGCCCTGAAGCTTTCTTT. Protein sequence: CASSSLPRGPEAFF.

V usage is TRBV7-8 and J usage is TRBJ1-5; weak D call: TRBD1 (6 bases). Trimming removed 5 bases from V and 6 bases from J, with 14 bases in between. Germline CDR1 reads SGHVS; CDR2 reads FQNEAQ. The CDR3 runs to 14 residues. This CDR3 reads CASSPQQGIQPQHF. The CDR3 DNA is TGTGCCAGCAGCCCACAACAGGGAATTCAGCCCCAGCATTTT.

This chain links TRBV10-1 with TRBJ2-3; D unresolved. Germline V CDR1 and CDR2: WNHNN, SYGVQD (reference sequence). The V end lost 2 bases, the J end lost 6 bases, and 6 bases lay between the germline ends. This CDR3 is 12 amino acids long. CDR3 in amino acids: CASSEKPDTQYF. The CDR3 DNA sequence: TGCGCCAGCAGTGAGAAGCCCGATACGCAGTATTTT.

This chain uses TRBV19 with TRBJ2-7; 11 positions agree with TRBD1. Germline assignment: CDR1 LNHDA and CDR2 SQIVND (reference sequence). V gave up 6 bases and J gave up 0 bases; unmatched junction bases: 4. This CDR3 comprises 15 residues. The chain's CDR3 is CASRRTGGLSYEQYF. DNA of the CDR3: TGTGCCAGTAGACGGACAGGGGGCCTCTCCTACGAGCAGTACTTC. The full variable domain, rest sourced from reference TRBV19 and TRBJ2-7, is DGGITQSPKYLFRKEGQNVTLSCEQNLNHDAMYWYRQDPGQGLRLIYYSQIVNDFQKGDIAEGYSVSREKKESFPLTVTSAQKNPTAFYLCASRRTGGLSYEQYFGPGTRLTVT.

This clone has more than one count but fewer than ten. The chain links TRBV18 to TRBJ2-7; D remains unclear. The germline CDR1 and CDR2 sequences are KGHSH and LQKENI. Trimming removed 3 bases at V and 1 base at J, with 10 bases between. The CDR3 has 14 residues. The CDR3 protein is CASSPRQTSYEQYF. The CDR3 coding sequence is TGTGCCAGCTCACCTAGGCAGACTTCCTACGAGCAGTACTTC.

The chain joins TRBV11-3 to TRBJ1-5, with D unresolved. The CDR3 sequence is 13 residues long. Trimming stripped 1 base from V and 10 bases from J, with 11 bases between. CDR1 is SGHNT and CDR2 is YENEEA in the germline V gene. CDR3 bases: TGTGCCAGCAGCTTAGGTCCTCCTCTACCCCAGCATTTT. Translating gives CASSLGPPLPQHF.

Here the CDR3 DNA reads TGCGCCAGCAGTGTTTCACTAGCGGGGGGGCCTAGGTCAGAGACCCAGTACTTC. It specifies CASSVSLAGGPRSETQYF. The V gene is TRBV10-1, the J gene TRBJ2-5; 13 bases line up with TRBD2. This CDR3 spans 18 amino acids. With 4 bases clipped from V and 4 bases from J, the junction kept 12 bases outside the gene matches. CDR1 and CDR2 from the germline V gene are WNHNN and SYGVQD (reference sequence).

This clone was recorded a few times. The rearrangement links TRBV2 to TRBJ1-6; 8 bases match TRBD1. The CDR3 is 13 amino acids. With V trimmed by 7 bases and J by 10 bases, 6 bases remained unmatched. Per the germline V gene, CDR1 is SNHLY and CDR2 is FYNNEI. The CDR3 bases are TGTGCCAGCAAGCAGACAGGGGAATCACCCCTCCACTTT. It translates to CASKQTGESPLHF.

The CDR3: CASSRGGRSSPLHF. In nucleotides, the CDR3 is TGCGCCAGCAGCCGAGGAGGACGGAGTTCACCCCTCCACTTT. The chain couples TRBV4-1 to TRBJ1-6, with unresolved D. The V end was cut by 4 bases, the J end by 9 bases, with 13 bases between. The CDR3 totals 14 residues. Germline CDR1 and CDR2: MGHRA and YSYEKL.

The chain couples TRBV6-1 to TRBJ2-7; D call uncertain. Germline CDR1 is MNHNS and CDR2 is SASEGT. The CDR3 sequence is 11 residues long. Trimming left V 8 bases short and J 0 bases short, with 5 bases between. For the CDR3, the DNA is TGTGCCAGCCAGCGCTCCTACGAGCAGTACTTC. Amino acid sequence: CASQRSYEQYF.

Here the CDR3 reads CASSQGQDHTGELFF. The CDR3 bases are TGTGCCAGTAGTCAAGGACAGGATCACACCGGGGAGCTGTTTTTT. The chain links TRBV19 to TRBJ2-2; the match to TRBD1 covers 7 bases. The germline CDR1 and CDR2 sequences are LNHDA and SQIVND (reference sequence). CDR3 length: 15 residues. V shed 5 bases and J 3 bases; nucleotides not matched to a gene: 6. The full variable domain, completed using reference TRBV19 and TRBJ2-2, is DGGITQSPKYLFRKEGQNVTLSCEQNLNHDAMYWYRQDPGQGLRLIYYSQIVNDFQKGDIAEGYSVSREKKESFPLTVTSAQKNPTAFYLCASSQGQDHTGELFFGEGSRLTVL.

V is TRBV14 and J is TRBJ2-3; D call uncertain. CDR3 length equals 15 residues. Germline values: CDR1 SGHDN, CDR2 FVKESK. Trimming removed 0 bases at V and 0 bases at J, with 7 bases between. The CDR3 is CASSQDRHSTDTQYF. Written as DNA, the CDR3 is TGTGCCAGCAGCCAAGACAGGCACAGCACAGATACGCAGTATTTT. Supplemented by reference TRBV14 and TRBJ2-3, the full variable domain reads EAGVTQFPSHSVIEKGQTVTLRCDPISGHDNLYWYRRVMGKEIKFLLHFVKESKQDESGMPNNRFLAERTGGTYSTLKVQPAELEDSGVYFCASSQDRHSTDTQYFGPGTRLTVL.

The chain combines TRBV27 with TRBJ1-6; D is possibly TRBD1 (6 bases). This CDR3 spans 15 amino acids. Germline V gives CDR1 MNHEY, CDR2 SMNVEV (reference sequence). The V end was cut by 2 bases, the J end by 5 bases, with 10 bases between. CDR3 region: CASSLAGADNSPLHF. The CDR3 DNA is TGTGCCAGCAGTTTAGCAGGGGCGGATAATTCACCCCTCCACTTT.

The chain's CDR3 is CASSLDGTATDTQYF. The CDR3, as DNA: TGCGCCAGCAGCTTGGATGGGACAGCCACAGATACGCAGTATTTT. V gene TRBV5-1 combines with J gene TRBJ2-3, with TRBD1 matching 7 bases. V lost 0 bases to trimming and J lost 2 bases; unmatched junction nucleotides: 3. CDR1 and CDR2 (germline): SGHRS, YFSETQ. This CDR3 region has 15 residues.

CDR3 protein: CASSLTLGGYGNTIYF. The CDR3 region has the DNA TGCGCCAGCAGCTTGACCCTCGGGGGGTATGGAAACACCATATATTTT. The chain couples TRBV5-1 to TRBJ1-3, with TRBD1 as a possible D gene (5 bases). The germline V gene has CDR1 SGHRS and CDR2 YFSETQ. V was pared by 1 base and J by 3 bases, with 14 bases between. This CDR3 contains 16 residues.

The CDR3 reads CASSLDSQETQYF. DNA for the CDR3: TGTGCCAGCAGCTTGGACAGTCAAGAGACCCAGTACTTC. The genes are TRBV5-6 and TRBJ2-5; D remains unclear. V was pared by 0 bases and J by 2 bases, with 5 bases between. CDR3 length equals 13 residues. The germline V gene encodes CDR1 SGHDT and CDR2 YYEEEE.